These T cell receptor beta chains were read from a single sample in a study of naive and memory T cell subsets. Each CDR3 protein is one row after TCRdb ran MiXCR on the UMI-ligation and nested PCR reads. This repertoire shows roughly 140,000 distinct CDR3 sequences, 15% to 20% found once; its top ten account for approximately 0.58%. The sequencing sample was made of naive CD8+ T cells from blood. These TCRs come from a human donor in good health. Both conserved end residues are part of each CDR3.

v_call	j_call	cdr3_aa
TRBV28	TRBJ2-7	CASSFFPGGSSYEQYF
TRBV28	TRBJ2-5	CASIPAGGGETQYF
TRBV29-1	TRBJ2-7	CSVSGQISYEQYF
TRBV29-1	TRBJ2-1	CSVEEVLADYNEQFF
TRBV28	TRBJ2-5	CASSLSGYGVETQYF
TRBV27	TRBJ2-2	CASGLGNTGELFF
TRBV5-1	TRBJ2-1	CASSWTSDSYNEQFF
TRBV5-6	TRBJ2-1	CASSLGSGSIYEQFF
TRBV2	TRBJ1-4	CASSGSTNEKLFF
TRBV28	TRBJ2-7	CASSFRGGVYEQYF
TRBV10-3	TRBJ1-5	CAISESVPGDWGNQPQHF
TRBV4-1	TRBJ2-7	CASSQWARGQGSYEQYF
TRBV28	TRBJ2-7	CASSMTGGDYYEQYF
TRBV4-3	TRBJ1-6	CASSQDEVGGHSYNSPLHF
TRBV24-1	TRBJ2-3	CATRYTSGRDTDTQYF
TRBV4-1	TRBJ2-5	CASSQGLAVETQYF
TRBV7-9	TRBJ1-1	CASSPRNTEAFF
TRBV7-9	TRBJ2-7	CASSAPAAKPYEQYF
TRBV30	TRBJ2-7	CAWSVLSDTNFEQYF
TRBV27	TRBJ2-7	CASSGLPQYEQYF
TRBV28	TRBJ1-5	CASSWQANQPQHF
TRBV4-1	TRBJ1-5	CASSQVEINQPQHF
TRBV18	TRBJ2-1	CASSPGRTNEQFF
TRBV27	TRBJ2-4	CASSLYGGGIQYF
TRBV9	TRBJ2-1	CASSEGGVDYNEQFF
TRBV2	TRBJ2-7	CASRGTFYEQYF
TRBV27	TRBJ2-3	CASTTARGVYTDTQYF
TRBV29-1	TRBJ2-2	CSVIRAGELFF
TRBV5-1	TRBJ2-7	CASSNVAGTPYEQYF